These T cell receptor beta chains were read from a single sample in a study of cytomegalovirus exposure and HLA in healthy donors. Using immunoSEQ multiplex PCR, the repertoire was profiled, and TCRdb retains in-frame clones only, with some absent. The sample has 150,000 to 200,000 clones, less than 95% seen once; the top ten hold roughly 3%. The sample was PBMCs. Receptors originate from a woman aged 18-30 years in good health and CMV-seropositive. Each CDR3 is given with its conserved first and last residue. The D gene is left open where the match is weak. Some rows have no size entry. The others give once, few or many, or a class for an expanded clone.

v_gene	abundance	j_gene	d_gene	CDR3nt	CDR3aa
TRBV28	-	TRBJ1-3	-	TGTGCCAGCAGTTTCAGGGGAGTGTTGGGTACTGGAAACACCATATATTTT	CASSFRGVLGTGNTIYF
TRBV7-2	-	TRBJ2-3	TRBD2	TGTGCCAGCAGCTTATGGGGACTAGCGGGAGGGGGTTCTCCAGATACGCAGTATTTT	CASSLWGLAGGGSPDTQYF
TRBV6-1	-	TRBJ2-2	-	TGTGCCAGCAGTGAAACAGGGTTAACCGGGGAGCTGTTTTTT	CASSETGLTGELFF
TRBV4-1	-	TRBJ1-5	TRBD1	TGCGCCAGCAGCCAAGAGTGGGGGACAGGCAATCAGCCCCAGCATTTT	CASSQEWGTGNQPQHF
TRBV25-1	few	TRBJ1-1	TRBD1	TGTGCCAGCAGTGAATGGGACAGGGCTTTCTTT	CASSEWDRAFF
TRBV2	-	TRBJ1-4	TRBD1	TGTGCCAGCAGTTCACGAACCACCGGGACAGGGAATGAAAAACTGTTTTTT	CASSSRTTGTGNEKLFF
TRBV27	-	TRBJ2-1	-	TGTGCCAGCATGGGAGCCTACAATGAGCAGTTCTTC	CASMGAYNEQFF
TRBV19	-	TRBJ1-5	TRBD1	TGTGCCAGTAGTACCACTACCCTTACAGGGGGAGATCAGCCCCAGCATTTT	CASSTTTLTGGDQPQHF
TRBV30	few	TRBJ1-6	-	TGTGCCTGGAGTGTACCCGGGGGGGTGAACTATAATTCACCCCTCCACTTT	CAWSVPGGVNYNSPLHF
TRBV28	-	TRBJ2-7	TRBD1	TGTGCCAGCAGTTGGGGACAGGGCCTCACCTACGAGCAGTACTTC	CASSWGQGLTYEQYF
TRBV28	once	TRBJ1-5	-	TGTGCCAGCAGTTTGCGAGGTTTAAGCAATCAGCCCCAGCATTTT	CASSLRGLSNQPQHF
TRBV19	few	TRBJ1-3	TRBD1	TGTGCCAGCGGGCCCACAGGGGCCATCGGAAACACCATATATTTT	CASGPTGAIGNTIYF
TRBV19	-	TRBJ1-5	-	TGTGCCAGTAGCCCGGACACCGGCACACGCGGGGGCAATCAGCCCCAGCATTTT	CASSPDTGTRGGNQPQHF
TRBV4-2	-	TRBJ2-3	TRBD2	TGTGCCAGCAGCCAAGAACTAGCGGGGGGGCGGCCGAGAGATACGCAGTATTTT	CASSQELAGGRPRDTQYF
TRBV27	-	TRBJ1-2	-	TGTGCCAGCAGTTTGGGGGGGGCGTCTAACTATGGCTACACCTTC	CASSLGGASNYGYTF
TRBV5-5	-	TRBJ1-5	-	TGTGCCAGCAGCTTGGTGCCAGACTATAGCAATCAGCCCCAGCATTTT	CASSLVPDYSNQPQHF
TRBV7-3	-	TRBJ2-1	-	TGTGCCAGCAGCTTAAGTGGCCCGAATGAGCAGTTCTTC	CASSLSGPNEQFF
TRBV30	-	TRBJ2-3	TRBD2	TGTGCCTGGGGACTAGCGGGGGGGGATACGCAGTATTTT	CAWGLAGGDTQYF
TRBV6-1	-	TRBJ1-6	-	TGTGCCAGCAGTGAACTGGGCAGGGGAGGGAATTCACCCCTCCACTTT	CASSELGRGGNSPLHF
TRBV7-2	-	TRBJ2-7	TRBD2	TGTGCCAGCAGCTTAGCGAGGATTAGCGGGGGCTCCTACGAGCAGTACTTC	CASSLARISGGSYEQYF
TRBV2	-	TRBJ2-1	TRBD2	TGTGCCAGCAGTGGACGTAGCGGGGGGGATCGAAATGAGCAGTTCTTC	CASSGRSGGDRNEQFF
TRBV19	-	TRBJ2-3	TRBD2	TGTGCCAGTAGTCCGACTAGCGGGGTCACAGATACGCAGTATTTT	CASSPTSGVTDTQYF
TRBV28	-	TRBJ2-5	TRBD1	TGTGCCAGCCGGGACAGGGGAAGAGAGACCCAGTACTTC	CASRDRGRETQYF
TRBV19	-	TRBJ2-5	TRBD2	TGTGCCAGTAGTAGAAACGGGGGGATCCAAGAGACCCAGTACTTC	CASSRNGGIQETQYF
TRBV19	-	TRBJ2-1	-	TGTGCCAGTAGTCCGGGGGATGAGCAGTTCTTC	CASSPGDEQFF
TRBV30	-	TRBJ2-5	TRBD2	TGTGCCTGGAGTCGGGGGGGGAAAGAGACCCAGTACTTC	CAWSRGGKETQYF
TRBV4-2	-	TRBJ2-5	TRBD2	TGTGCCAGCAGCCAAGAGACTAGCGGGGGGAGTAAGACCCAGTACTTC	CASSQETSGGSKTQYF
TRBV27	-	TRBJ2-7	-	TGTGCCAGCAGTTTGAACTCGTATTACTACGAGCAGTACTTC	CASSLNSYYYEQYF
TRBV2	-	TRBJ2-1	TRBD2	TGTGCCAGCAGTGAATGGCCTAGCGGGAGCGCCAAGGGGGGTGAGCAGTTCTTC	CASSEWPSGSAKGGEQFF
TRBV27	few	TRBJ2-6	TRBD1	TGTGCCAGCAGAAGACAGGGGATATCTGGGGCCAACGTCCTGACTTTC	CASRRQGISGANVLTF
TRBV7-9	-	TRBJ2-1	TRBD2	TGTGCCAGCAGCTTAAAACGGGGGGGTCTCTACAATGAGCAGTTCTTC	CASSLKRGGLYNEQFF
TRBV19	few	TRBJ1-4	-	TGTGCCAGTAGTAGGAAGCCGGGGGGGACTAATGAAAAACTGTTTTTT	CASSRKPGGTNEKLFF
TRBV13	-	TRBJ2-1	TRBD2	TGTGCCAGCAGCCCCCGGACTAGCGGGAGGTATGAGCAGTTCTTC	CASSPRTSGRYEQFF
TRBV28	-	TRBJ1-5	TRBD1	TGTGCCAGCAGTTGGGGACAGCCTCAGCCCCAGCATTTT	CASSWGQPQPQHF
TRBV2	-	TRBJ2-6	-	TGTGCCAGCAGCCACAGCTCTGGGGCCAACGTCCTGACTTTC	CASSHSSGANVLTF
TRBV29-1	-	TRBJ2-1	TRBD1	TGCAGCGTTGTTGGACAGGGTGTGGAATACAATGAGCAGTTCTTC	CSVVGQGVEYNEQFF
TRBV11-3	-	TRBJ2-1	TRBD2	TGTGCCAGCAGTCATCTAGCGGGGGGCTACAATGAGCAGTTCTTC	CASSHLAGGYNEQFF
TRBV5-1	-	TRBJ2-3	TRBD2	TGCGCCAGCAGTCTTTCTAGCGGGGGGGCAGAAGATACGCAGTATTTT	CASSLSSGGAEDTQYF
TRBV5-1	-	TRBJ1-2	-	TGCGCCAGCAGCTGGGGGACATCAGAGTTGGGTGGCTACACCTTC	CASSWGTSELGGYTF
TRBV28	-	TRBJ2-2	TRBD2	TGTGCCAGCAGTTTACGGACTAGCGGGAGACCCAACACCGGGGAGCTGTTTTTT	CASSLRTSGRPNTGELFF
TRBV27	-	TRBJ2-7	-	TGTGCCAGCAGTTCCTGGCGCGGAGGGGAGCAGTACTTC	CASSSWRGGEQYF
TRBV28	-	TRBJ1-1	TRBD1	TGTGCCAGCAGTTTTATCACAGGGGGGACTGAAGCTTTCTTT	CASSFITGGTEAFF
TRBV10-1	-	TRBJ1-1	-	TGCGCCAGCAGTGAGAAGGGGACTGAAGCTTTCTTT	CASSEKGTEAFF
TRBV6-1	-	TRBJ2-5	-	TGTGCCAGCAGTGAATGGGGGGCGGGGGCCCAAGAGACCCAGTACTTC	CASSEWGAGAQETQYF
TRBV28	-	TRBJ1-4	-	TGTGCCAGCACTTCCGGAGGTCTTAATGAAAAACTGTTTTTT	CASTSGGLNEKLFF
TRBV15	once	TRBJ2-1	TRBD2	TGTGCCACCAGCAGAGAGGGACTAGCGGGTAACTACAATGAGCAGTTCTTC	CATSREGLAGNYNEQFF
TRBV19	-	TRBJ2-2	-	TGTGCCAGTAGTATGTTGCAGGGAAGCGACTACACCGGGGAGCTGTTTTTT	CASSMLQGSDYTGELFF
TRBV9	-	TRBJ1-1	-	TGTGCCAGCAGCCAAACCGGACAACTTACTGAAGCTTTCTTT	CASSQTGQLTEAFF
TRBV28	-	TRBJ2-1	TRBD2	TGTGCCAGCCATCTAGCGGGAGTTGAGGAGGACTACAATGAGCAGTTCTTC	CASHLAGVEEDYNEQFF
TRBV7-9	-	TRBJ2-5	-	TGTGCCAGCAGCTTCGCCGGGCCCACCAGGGGAGAGACCCAGTACTTC	CASSFAGPTRGETQYF
TRBV6-1	-	TRBJ2-7	-	TGTGCCAGCAGTCCCGCAACAGTGATCTGGGAGCAGTACTTC	CASSPATVIWEQYF
TRBV2	-	TRBJ2-7	TRBD2	TGTGCCAGCAGTGCCCGACTAGCGTCCTACGAGCAGTACTTC	CASSARLASYEQYF
TRBV2	-	TRBJ2-3	-	TGTGCCAGCAGTGGACGCGGGAAGGGGACAGATACGCAGTATTTT	CASSGRGKGTDTQYF
TRBV28	-	TRBJ1-1	-	TGTGCCAGCAGTTTCCATTCCGGGGTAAACACTGAAGCTTTCTTT	CASSFHSGVNTEAFF
TRBV7-9	-	TRBJ2-2	TRBD2	TGTGCCAGCAGCTTAGGGGGACTAGCGGGAGTTACCAACACCGGGGAGCTGTTTTTT	CASSLGGLAGVTNTGELFF